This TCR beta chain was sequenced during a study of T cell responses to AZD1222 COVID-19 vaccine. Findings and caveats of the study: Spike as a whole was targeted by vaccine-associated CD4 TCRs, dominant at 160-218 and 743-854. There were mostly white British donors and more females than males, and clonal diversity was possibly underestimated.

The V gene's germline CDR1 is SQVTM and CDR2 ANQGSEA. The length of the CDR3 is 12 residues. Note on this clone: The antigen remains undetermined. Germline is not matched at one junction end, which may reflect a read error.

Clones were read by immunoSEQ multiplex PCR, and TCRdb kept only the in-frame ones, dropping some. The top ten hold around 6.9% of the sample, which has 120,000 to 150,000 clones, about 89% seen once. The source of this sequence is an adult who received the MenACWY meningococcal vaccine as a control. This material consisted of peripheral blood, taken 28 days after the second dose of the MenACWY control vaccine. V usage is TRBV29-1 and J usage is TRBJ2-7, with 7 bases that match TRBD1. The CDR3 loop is CSAEGQAYEQYF. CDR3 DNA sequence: TGCAGCGCTGAAGGACAGGCCTACGAGCAGTACTTC.